There are a few counts of the clone carrying this T cell receptor beta chain. Its matching antigen is unknown. These data come from a study of T-cell memory formation after mild COVID-19. Findings and limits, study-wide: Later expanders leaned CD4+, whereas day 15 to 85 contracting clones were balanced CD4/CD8.

From the 5' RACE reads, TCRdb called clonotypes with MiXCR, one entry per CDR3 protein. Altogether 530,000 or so distinct CDR3 sequences are present, approximately 15% being singletons, with the ten largest covering about 7.5%. From germline, CDR1 is SGHTA and CDR2 FQGNSA. V lost 4 bases and J lost 7, with 20 bases in between. The CDR3 totals 16 residues. The sequence derives from an adult woman who had mild COVID-19 (a few samples of this study predate the infection). Cell type and time point are not known. This rearrangement joins TRBV7-2 to TRBJ2-4; D remains ambiguous. The specimen sequenced was PBMCs or a T cell subset sorted from them (not recorded which). The CDR3 spells CASSSADPRSFNIQYF. Written as DNA, the CDR3 is TGTGCCAGCAGCTCCGCCGATCCCAGGAGCTTCAACATTCAGTACTTC.